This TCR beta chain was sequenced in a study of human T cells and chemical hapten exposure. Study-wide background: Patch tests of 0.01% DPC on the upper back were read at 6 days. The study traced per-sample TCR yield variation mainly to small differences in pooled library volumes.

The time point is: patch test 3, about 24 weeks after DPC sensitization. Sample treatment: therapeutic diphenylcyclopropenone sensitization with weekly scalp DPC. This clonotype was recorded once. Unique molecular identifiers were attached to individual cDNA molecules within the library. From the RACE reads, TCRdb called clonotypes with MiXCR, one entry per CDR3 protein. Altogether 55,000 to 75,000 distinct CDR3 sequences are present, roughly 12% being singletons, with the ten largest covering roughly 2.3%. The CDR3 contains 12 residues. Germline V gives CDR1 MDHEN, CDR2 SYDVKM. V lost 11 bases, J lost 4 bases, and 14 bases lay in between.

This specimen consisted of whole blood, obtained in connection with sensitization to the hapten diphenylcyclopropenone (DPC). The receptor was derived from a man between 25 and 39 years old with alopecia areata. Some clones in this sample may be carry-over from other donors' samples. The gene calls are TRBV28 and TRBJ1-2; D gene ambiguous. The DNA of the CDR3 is TGTGCCCTGAGTGGGAGCTTCTATGGCTACACCTTC. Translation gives CALSGSFYGYTF.